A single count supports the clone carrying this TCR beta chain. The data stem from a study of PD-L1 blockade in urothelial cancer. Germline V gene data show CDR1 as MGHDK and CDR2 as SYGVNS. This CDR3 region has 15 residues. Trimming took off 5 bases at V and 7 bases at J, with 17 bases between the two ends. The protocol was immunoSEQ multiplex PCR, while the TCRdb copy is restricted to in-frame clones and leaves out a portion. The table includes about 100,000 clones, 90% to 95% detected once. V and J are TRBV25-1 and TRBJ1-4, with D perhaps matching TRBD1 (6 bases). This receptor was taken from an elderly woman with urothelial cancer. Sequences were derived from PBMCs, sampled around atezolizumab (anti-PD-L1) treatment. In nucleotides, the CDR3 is TGTGCCAGCAGTACAACCGGGACATTGGCTGAAAAACTGTTTTTT. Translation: CASSTTGTLAEKLFF. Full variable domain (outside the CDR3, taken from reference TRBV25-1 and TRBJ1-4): EADIYQTPRYLVIGTGKKITLECSQTMGHDKMYWYQQDPGMELHLIHYSYGVNSTEKGDLSSESTVSRIRTEHFPLTLESARPSHTSQYLCASSTTGTLAEKLFFGSGTQLSVL.